This T cell receptor (beta chain) was recovered during a study of early T cells in non-severe SARS-CoV-2 infection. Study overall: Sequencing of bulk RNA from unsorted whole blood was done, without chain pairing.

This clonotype has a count of ten or more. Its antigen is as yet unknown. Individual cDNA molecules were tagged with unique molecular identifiers, the study reported. TCRdb fed the 5' RACE reads into MiXCR, producing one record per CDR3 protein. Among 50,000 or so distinct CDR3 sequences listed, 5.6% were seen once. Deletions cut 0 bases from V and 9 bases from J, with 13 bases between. The CDR3 loop spans 15 amino acids. Germline V gives CDR1 SGHNT, CDR2 YYREEE (reference sequence). General study findings and limits: Matches to VDJdb favored anti-spike CD8 responses and missed private and CD4 specificities.

Sequencing input: whole blood. The receptor was isolated from an adult who was a healthcare worker with PCR-confirmed SARS-CoV-2 infection or an uninfected control (not recorded which). V is TRBV5-4 and J is TRBJ1-6, with D uncertain. CDR3 in amino acids: CASSLEARSGSPLHF. The DNA of the CDR3 is TGTGCCAGCAGCTTGGAGGCCAGATCAGGTTCACCCCTCCACTTT.